The 32 T cell receptor beta chains reported below all come from one sample, sequenced in a study of T cell responses to AZD1222 COVID-19 vaccine. Assay used: immunoSEQ multiplex PCR; TCRdb lists only in-frame clones, some missing. The repertoire has some 140,000 clones, about 90% of them found once; the top ten carry over 1.5%. Sequenced material: peripheral blood, taken on day 0 of AZD1222 vaccination. The origin of the receptors is an adult in good health.

V and J are TRBV27 and TRBJ1-1; maybe TRBD1 (6 bases). V was clipped by 4 bases and J by 1 base, with 16 bases between them. This CDR3 has 16 amino acids. The V gene's germline CDR1 is MNHEY and CDR2 SMNVEV (reference sequence). The CDR3 is CASSSRGGAANTEAFF. CDR3 nucleotides: TGTGCCAGCAGTTCCCGAGGGGGGGCTGCGAACACTGAAGCTTTCTTT.

The V gene is TRBV23-1, the J gene TRBJ1-5; a weak D match, TRBD1 (6 bases). TRBV23-1 counts as an open reading frame of uncertain function. With 7 bases removed from V and 5 bases from J, the gap between germline ends came to 27 bases. CDR3 length: 18 amino acids. DNA of the CDR3: TGCGCCAGCACGCCTGAGGGGGGGACCGGAGTGAGGGATCAGCCCCAGCATTTT. It is translated as CASTPEGGTGVRDQPQHF.

This chain's CDR3 is CASSLSGELFF. Written as DNA, the CDR3 is TGCGCCAGCAGCTTATCTGGGGAGCTGTTTTTT. The V and J genes are TRBV5-1 and TRBJ2-2; D call uncertain. This CDR3 has 11 amino acids. With 2 bases removed from V and 8 bases from J, the gap between germline ends came to 4 bases. Germline loops: CDR1 SGHRS, CDR2 YFSETQ.

The chain is built from TRBV18 and TRBJ2-1; TRBD1 agrees at 7 bases. The CDR3 has 20 amino acids. Losses at the gene ends were 3 bases for V and 10 bases for J; bases not matched to a gene: 27. CDR1 is KGHSH and CDR2 is LQKENI in the germline V gene. CDR3: CASSPRGLRIRLTQSEEQFF. CDR3 nucleotide sequence: TGTGCCAGCTCACCGAGGGGGCTGAGAATACGACTGACACAATCGGAGGAGCAGTTCTTC.

The chain couples TRBV13 to TRBJ1-5; tentatively, D is TRBD1 (5 bases). V was trimmed by 4 bases and J by 5 bases, leaving 15 bases between them. CDR3 length equals 15 residues. Germline loops: CDR1 PRHDT, CDR2 FYEKMQ (reference sequence). CDR3 DNA sequence: TGTGCCAGCAGCTCCGGGACCGGAGGGCATCAGCCCCAGCATTTT. Its protein product is CASSSGTGGHQPQHF. Full variable domain (missing parts from reference TRBV13 and TRBJ1-5): AAGVIQSPRHLIKEKRETATLKCYPIPRHDTVYWYQQGPGQDPQFLISFYEKMQSDKGSIPDRFSAQQFSDYHSELNMSSLELGDSALYFCASSSGTGGHQPQHFGDGTRLSIL.

This chain uses TRBV19 with TRBJ2-7, with D unresolved. The CDR3 runs 14 residues. V was trimmed by 3 bases and J by 5 bases, leaving 14 bases between them. Germline V CDR1 and CDR2: LNHDA, SQIVND (reference sequence). This CDR3 is CASSIGLGFDEQYF. Written as DNA, the CDR3 is TGTGCCAGTAGTATTGGCCTGGGGTTCGACGAGCAGTACTTC.

The chain couples TRBV7-2 to TRBJ2-7, with D unresolved. The CDR3 length is 14 residues. With 1 base removed from V and 3 bases from J, the gap between germline ends came to 10 bases. CDR1 is SGHTA, CDR2 FQGNSA, per germline. CDR3 protein: CASSLGRNNYEQYF. The CDR3 DNA reads as TGTGCCAGCAGCTTAGGCAGAAACAACTACGAGCAGTACTTC.

The CDR3 spells CASSPYGDEQFF. CDR3 nucleotides: TGTGCCAGCAGCCCTTACGGGGATGAGCAGTTCTTC. The V call is TRBV7-3, the J call TRBJ2-1, with D perhaps matching TRBD2 (5 bases). The germline V gene has CDR1 SGHTA and CDR2 FQGTGA. The V and J ends lost 5 bases and 8 bases respectively, with 10 bases between them. The CDR3 contains 12 residues.

The V and J genes are TRBV7-8 and TRBJ1-2; 9 bases map to TRBD1. CDR3 size: 14 residues. Losses at the gene ends were 5 bases for V and 6 bases for J; bases not matched to a gene: 7. Germline loops: CDR1 SGHVS, CDR2 FQNEAQ. The DNA of the CDR3 is TGTGCCAGCAGCGTACTCCGGACAGGGGATGGCTACACCTTC. Translation: CASSVLRTGDGYTF.

This rearrangement joins TRBV7-9 to TRBJ1-2, with D hard to call. CDR1 is SEHNR and CDR2 is FQNEAQ in the germline V gene (reference sequence). The ends were cut back, 1 base at V and 4 bases at J, with 7 bases in the middle. This CDR3 comprises 13 residues. The CDR3 is CASSLGTGYGYTF. The CDR3 DNA reads TGTGCCAGCAGCTTAGGAACGGGCTATGGCTACACCTTC.

The rearrangement joins TRBV4-1 to TRBJ1-2; no reliable D call. Trimming cost V 1 base and J 4 bases, with 10 bases left between them. CDR3 length: 14 residues. Germline CDR1 is MGHRA and CDR2 is YSYEKL. The CDR3 DNA reads as TGCGCCAGCAGCCAAGTAGGCGGCCGCTATGGCTACACCTTC. Its protein is CASSQVGGRYGYTF.

In its sample, this clone was seen once. The chain employs TRBV25-1 and TRBJ1-1, with D unresolved. The germline V and J ends were trimmed by 8 bases and 1 base, with 11 bases remaining between them. The CDR3 has 13 amino acids. Germline V gene data show CDR1 as MGHDK and CDR2 as SYGVNS. CDR3 sequence: CASGSTANTEAFF. In nucleotides, the CDR3 is TGTGCCAGCGGTTCTACGGCGAACACTGAAGCTTTCTTT. Filled out from reference TRBV25-1 and TRBJ1-1, the complete variable domain reads EADIYQTPRYLVIGTGKKITLECSQTMGHDKMYWYQQDPGMELHLIHYSYGVNSTEKGDLSSESTVSRIRTEHFPLTLESARPSHTSQYLCASGSTANTEAFFGQGTRLTVV.

This clone was picked up one time. The chain employs TRBV28 and TRBJ2-7; no clear D. Germline V CDR1 and CDR2: MDHEN, SYDVKM. Deletions cut 2 bases from V and 2 bases from J, with 7 bases between. CDR3 size: 13 residues. The CDR3 DNA sequence: TGTGCCAGCAGTTTACCAGCCACCTACGAGCAGTACTTC. This encodes CASSLPATYEQYF. Looking up the rest from reference TRBV28 and TRBJ2-7 gives the full variable domain: DVKVTQSSRYLVKRTGEKVFLECVQDMDHENMFWYRQDPGLGLRLIYFSYDVKMKEKGDIPEGYSVSREKKERFSLILESASTNQTSMYLCASSLPATYEQYFGPGTRLTVT.

The J gene is TRBJ1-6, the V gene TRBV5-4, with D possibly being TRBD1 (6 bases). With 0 bases removed from V and 5 bases from J, the gap between germline ends came to 9 bases. The germline CDR1 and CDR2 sequences are SGHNT and YYREEE (reference sequence). The CDR3 totals 15 residues. Written as DNA, the CDR3 is TGTGCCAGCAGCTTGGAGGGGGGAGATAATTCACCCCTCCACTTT. Translated: CASSLEGGDNSPLHF.

The V gene is TRBV2, the J gene TRBJ2-6; D is perhaps TRBD1 or TRBD2 (6 bases each). V was trimmed by 3 bases and J by 0 bases, leaving 9 bases between them. Looked up from germline, CDR1 is SNHLY and CDR2 is FYNNEI. CDR3 length: 16 residues. For the CDR3, the DNA is TGTGCCAGCAGTGAGGCGGGACACTCTGGGGCCAACGTCCTGACTTTC. It codes for CASSEAGHSGANVLTF. Combining the CDR3 with reference TRBV2 and TRBJ2-6 gives the whole variable domain EPEVTQTPSHQVTQMGQEVILRCVPISNHLYFYWYRQILGQKVEFLVSFYNNEISEKSEIFDDQFSVERPDGSNFTLKIRSTKLEDSAMYFCASSEAGHSGANVLTFGAGSRLTVL.

This clone was seen only once. The rearrangement links TRBV27 to TRBJ2-2; perhaps TRBD1 as D (7 bases). Between the trimmed V and J ends, which lost 4 bases and 3 bases, there was a span of 12 bases. The CDR3 extends over 15 amino acids. The V gene's germline CDR1 is MNHEY and CDR2 SMNVEV (reference sequence). Here the CDR3 reads CASSWRDRHTGELFF. CDR3 DNA sequence: TGTGCCAGCAGTTGGAGGGACAGACACACCGGGGAGCTGTTTTTT.

The chain's CDR3 is CASSLGTGVNSPLHF. DNA for the CDR3: TGTGCCAGCAGCCTCGGGACAGGGGTAAATTCACCCCTCCACTTT. The V gene is TRBV14, the J gene TRBJ1-6; 10 bases align to TRBD1. The CDR3 is made up of 15 amino acids. The germline CDR1 and CDR2 sequences are SGHDN and FVKESK. V was clipped by 4 bases and J by 7 bases; unmatched bases: 4.

This sequence joins TRBV9 and TRBJ2-5; no clear D. V was trimmed by 2 bases and J by 1 base, leaving 6 bases between them. Germline V CDR1 and CDR2: SGDLS, YYNGEE. The CDR3 extends over 13 amino acids. CDR3 amino acids: CASSVSSQETQYF. CDR3 in DNA: TGTGCCAGCAGCGTTTCCAGCCAAGAGACCCAGTACTTC. The variable domain in full, with the rest retrieved from reference TRBV9 and TRBJ2-5, is DSGVTQTPKHLITATGQRVTLRCSPRSGDLSVYWYQQSLDQGLQFLIQYYNGEERAKGNILERFSAQQFPDLHSELNLSSLELGDSALYFCASSVSSQETQYFGPGTRLLVL.

This chain links TRBV7-2 with TRBJ2-5; a weak D match, TRBD1 (6 bases). The CDR3 length is 15 residues. Germline CDR1 and CDR2: SGHTA and FQGNSA. Deletions cut 3 bases from V and 1 base from J, with 12 bases between. CDR3 loop: CASSLSRGAQETQYF. For the CDR3, the DNA is TGTGCCAGCAGCTTGTCCAGGGGAGCCCAAGAGACCCAGTACTTC. Using reference TRBV7-2 and TRBJ2-5 for the parts outside the CDR3, the full variable domain is GAGVSQSPSNKVTEKGKDVELRCDPISGHTALYWYRQSLGQGLEFLIYFQGNSAPDKSGLPSDRFSAERTGGSVSTLTIQRTQQEDSAVYLCASSLSRGAQETQYFGPGTRLLVL.

This clone was seen a handful of times. The J gene is TRBJ2-3, the V gene TRBV5-1, with D maybe TRBD1 (6 bases). The CDR3 totals 14 residues. The V end was cut by 3 bases, the J end by 5 bases, with 13 bases between. Germline V gives CDR1 SGHRS, CDR2 YFSETQ. CDR3 sequence: CASSWGLAEDTQYF. The CDR3 DNA sequence: TGCGCCAGCAGCTGGGGGCTAGCAGAAGATACGCAGTATTTT.

This chain joins TRBV20-1 and TRBJ2-7; D remains ambiguous. The CDR3 runs 11 residues. The V gene lost 0 bases and the J gene lost 6 bases, with 6 bases spanning the gap. CDR1 and CDR2 (germline): DFQATT, SNEGSKA (reference sequence). In nucleotides, the CDR3 is TGCAGTGCTAGAGAAAGCCGCGAGCAGTACTTC. Translation: CSARESREQYF.

The chain employs TRBV5-8 and TRBJ2-3; 7 nucleotides match TRBD2. Trimming took 1 base from V and 4 from J; bases not matched to a gene: 15. CDR3 length: 18 residues. The germline gives CDR1 SGHTS, CDR2 YDEGEE. This chain's CDR3 is CASSLFVSGNERSDTQYF. Written as DNA, the CDR3 is TGTGCCAGCAGCTTGTTCGTCAGCGGGAACGAGCGCTCAGATACGCAGTATTTT.

The chain joins TRBV4-1 to TRBJ1-6, with 8 bases lining up with TRBD1. This CDR3 region has 17 residues. Germline V gene lookup returns CDR1 MGHRA and CDR2 YSYEKL. The ends lost 4 bases at V and 9 bases at J; junction bases unmatched: 14. In DNA form, the CDR3 reads TGCGCCAGCAGCCGGCTGAGCGTACAGGGGGTGGGTTCACCCCTCCACTTT. Protein: CASSRLSVQGVGSPLHF.

V usage is TRBV5-4 and J usage is TRBJ2-7; D is undetermined. V gave up 0 bases and J gave up 7 bases, with 14 bases separating them. Germline lookup yields CDR1 SGHNT and CDR2 YYREEE (reference sequence). This CDR3 spans 14 amino acids. The CDR3 DNA sequence: TGTGCCAGCAGCTTGGGCAGGACCCATTATGAGCAGTACTTC. This codes for CASSLGRTHYEQYF.

The gene calls are TRBV21-1 and TRBJ1-1; the D call of TRBD1 is as the table states it, not checked on the DNA. TRBV21-1 is labeled a pseudogene. This CDR3 comprises 15 residues. CDR3: CASSRSRTGNTEAFF. DNA for the CDR3: TGTGCCAGCAGCCGTTCTAGGACAGGAAACACTGAAGCTTTCTTT.

The chain couples TRBV6-5 to TRBJ1-1; D is perhaps TRBD1 (5 bases). V lost 5 bases to trimming and J lost 0 bases, with 10 bases between them. The germline gives CDR1 MNHEY, CDR2 SVGAGI. This CDR3 region has 14 residues. CDR3 residues: CASSKGPLNTEAFF. As DNA, the CDR3 is TGTGCCAGCAGTAAGGGGCCCTTGAACACTGAAGCTTTCTTT.

The chain recombines TRBV5-6 with TRBJ1-3; 9 bases are a match to TRBD1. Germline CDR1 SGHDT, CDR2 YYEEEE. V was clipped by 2 bases and J by 3 bases; unmatched bases: 3. CDR3 length: 15 residues. The CDR3 is CASSLQGAFGNTIYF. The CDR3 DNA sequence: TGTGCCAGCAGCTTACAGGGGGCCTTTGGAAACACCATATATTTT.

The V gene is TRBV7-2, the J gene TRBJ2-7; D unclear. CDR1 and CDR2 (germline): SGHTA, FQGNSA. CDR3 length: 13 amino acids. The V end was cut by 1 base, the J end by 7 bases, with 11 bases between. The CDR3 region has the DNA TGTGCCAGCAGCTTAGGCCCCTCGACAGAGCAGTACTTC. It encodes CASSLGPSTEQYF.

This chain uses TRBV10-3 with TRBJ2-1; D possibly uses TRBD1 or TRBD2 (5 bases each). Germline CDR1 ENHRY, CDR2 SYGVKD. Between the trimmed V and J ends, which lost 7 bases and 0 bases, there was a span of 10 bases. The CDR3 is 14 residues long. CDR3 nucleotides: TGTGCCATCAAGGGACCAGACTCCTACAATGAGCAGTTCTTC. This translates into CAIKGPDSYNEQFF.

The V and J genes are TRBV6-1 and TRBJ1-4; the D is unclear. V was trimmed by 2 bases and J by 8 bases, leaving 12 bases between them. The CDR3 length is 14 residues. The germline gives CDR1 MNHNS, CDR2 SASEGT. The CDR3 coding sequence is TGTGCCAGCAGTGAATCGCGGGCCGTAGAAAAACTGTTTTTT. It codes for CASSESRAVEKLFF.

V usage is TRBV19 and J usage is TRBJ1-3, with D unclear. CDR3 length equals 14 residues. Trimming cost V 6 bases and J 2 bases, with 11 bases left between them. Per the germline V gene, CDR1 is LNHDA and CDR2 is SQIVND (reference sequence). CDR3 nucleotides: TGTGCCAGTAGCTTTACCCGGGCTGGAAACACCATATATTTT. Its protein is CASSFTRAGNTIYF. The complete variable domain, with remaining parts taken from reference TRBV19 and TRBJ1-3, reads DGGITQSPKYLFRKEGQNVTLSCEQNLNHDAMYWYRQDPGQGLRLIYYSQIVNDFQKGDIAEGYSVSREKKESFPLTVTSAQKNPTAFYLCASSFTRAGNTIYFGEGSWLTVV.

This clone was picked up one time. The genes are TRBV19 and TRBJ1-5; 8 bases fit TRBD1. The germline gives CDR1 LNHDA, CDR2 SQIVND (reference sequence). The V segment lost 5 bases and the J segment 4 bases; nucleotides outside the gene matches: 7. The CDR3 has 15 residues. DNA for the CDR3: TGTGCCAGTAGTGTGATGGACAGGGCGAATCAGCCCCAGCATTTT. It encodes CASSVMDRANQPQHF.